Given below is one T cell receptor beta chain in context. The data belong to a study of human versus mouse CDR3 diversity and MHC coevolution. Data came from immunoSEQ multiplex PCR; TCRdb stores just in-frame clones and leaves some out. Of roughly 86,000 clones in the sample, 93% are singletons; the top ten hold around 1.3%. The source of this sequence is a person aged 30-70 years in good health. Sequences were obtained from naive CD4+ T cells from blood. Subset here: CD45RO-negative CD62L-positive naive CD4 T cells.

CDR3 amino acids: CASRARQGENTEAFF. As DNA, the CDR3 is TGTGCCAGCAGGGCCAGACAGGGAGAGAACACTGAAGCTTTCTTT. The chain has TRBV2 and TRBJ1-1, with 7 nucleotides matching TRBD1. V was pared by 6 bases and J by 1 base, with 8 bases of the junction left unmatched. Germline CDR1 and CDR2: SNHLY and FYNNEI. The CDR3 is made up of 15 amino acids.